These T cell receptor beta chains were read from a single sample in a study of blood T cells in healthy people across ages. TCRdb itself ran the 5' RACE reads through MiXCR, one entry per CDR3 protein. This sample has 1.4 million or so distinct CDR3 sequences, with approximately 42% found just once. Sequenced: blood. Every receptor here comes from a woman aged 18-35 years in good health. The CDR3 runs from the conserved cysteine through the conserved F or W. Fields, in order: clone size, D gene, V gene, J gene, CDR3 protein, CDR3 DNA. A D gene is named only where the DNA matches it firmly. Some rows have no size entry. The others give once, few or many, or a class for an expanded clone.

clone_size: many
d_call: TRBD1
v_call: TRBV20-1
j_call: TRBJ1-1
cdr3_aa: CSALSDRTEAFF
cdr3_nt: TGCAGTGCTCTCTCGGACAGGACCGAAGCTTTCTTT

clone_size: .
d_call: TRBD1
v_call: TRBV20-1
j_call: TRBJ2-7
cdr3_aa: CSARQGPYAQYF
cdr3_nt: TGCAGTGCAAGACAGGGGCCCTACGCGCAGTACTTC

clone_size: .
d_call: .
v_call: TRBV29-1
j_call: TRBJ2-1
cdr3_aa: CSVLLDNGYNEQFF
cdr3_nt: TGCAGCGTTTTGCTGGACAACGGCTACAATGAGCAGTTCTTC

clone_size: .
d_call: TRBD1
v_call: TRBV5-5
j_call: TRBJ1-1
cdr3_aa: CASSFDRVTTEAFF
cdr3_nt: TGTGCCAGCAGCTTTGACAGGGTGACGACTGAAGCTTTCTTT

clone_size: .
d_call: .
v_call: TRBV4-1
j_call: TRBJ1-4
cdr3_aa: CASSQSPRGGNEKLFF
cdr3_nt: TGCGCCAGCAGCCAGTCGCCCAGGGGTGGTAATGAAAAACTGTTTTTT

clone_size: .
d_call: .
v_call: TRBV7-2
j_call: TRBJ1-1
cdr3_aa: CASSLGGLGNTEAFF
cdr3_nt: TGTGCCAGCAGCTTAGGAGGGCTGGGGAACACTGAAGCTTTCTTT

clone_size: .
d_call: TRBD2
v_call: TRBV20-1
j_call: TRBJ2-1
cdr3_aa: CSAPGTSASYNEQFF
cdr3_nt: TGCAGTGCTCCCGGGACTAGCGCATCCTACAATGAGCAGTTCTTC

clone_size: few
d_call: TRBD1
v_call: TRBV12-3/TRBV12-4
j_call: TRBJ2-1
cdr3_aa: CASSLILRGVDRRDREYNEQFF
cdr3_nt: TGTGCCAGCAGTTTAATTCTGCGGGGAGTCGACCGCCGGGACAGGGAATACAATGAGCAGTTCTTC

clone_size: few
d_call: TRBD2
v_call: TRBV7-2
j_call: TRBJ2-7
cdr3_aa: CASSQLAGGRNEQYF
cdr3_nt: TGTGCCAGCAGCCAACTCGCGGGGGGGCGGAACGAGCAGTACTTC

clone_size: few
d_call: .
v_call: TRBV7-2
j_call: TRBJ2-1
cdr3_aa: CASSPDRSGEQFF
cdr3_nt: TGTGCCAGCAGCCCCGACCGGTCTGGTGAGCAGTTCTTC

clone_size: few
d_call: TRBD2
v_call: TRBV7-3
j_call: TRBJ2-5
cdr3_aa: CASSPRLAGYNEQYF
cdr3_nt: TGTGCCAGCAGCCCCCGACTAGCGGGATACAATGAGCAGTACTTC

clone_size: .
d_call: TRBD2
v_call: TRBV12-3/TRBV12-4
j_call: TRBJ2-1
cdr3_aa: CASRVAGRAYNEQFF
cdr3_nt: TGTGCCAGCAGGGTAGCGGGGCGAGCCTACAATGAGCAGTTCTTC

clone_size: .
d_call: .
v_call: TRBV3-1
j_call: TRBJ2-1
cdr3_aa: CASSQDWYGGDTYNEQFF
cdr3_nt: TGTGCCAGCAGCCAAGATTGGTACGGAGGCGACACTTACAATGAGCAGTTCTTC

clone_size: .
d_call: TRBD2
v_call: TRBV9
j_call: TRBJ2-1
cdr3_aa: CASSRLAGGGDEQFF
cdr3_nt: TGTGCCAGCAGCAGACTAGCGGGAGGGGGGGATGAGCAGTTCTTC

clone_size: .
d_call: .
v_call: TRBV28
j_call: TRBJ1-2
cdr3_aa: CASSSAMSVGYTF
cdr3_nt: TGTGCCAGCAGTTCGGCTATGTCGGTTGGCTACACCTTC

clone_size: few
d_call: .
v_call: TRBV9
j_call: TRBJ1-2
cdr3_aa: CASSVDPAYGYTF
cdr3_nt: TGTGCCAGCAGCGTAGATCCAGCCTATGGCTACACCTTC